This T cell receptor (beta chain) was recovered during a study of blood T cell repertoires in COVID-19. Background on the study: Acute and convalescent COVID-19 samples came from the United States, Italy and Spain.

Original data processing: The assay estimated nucleated cells by amplifying reference gene primers. Profiling relied on immunoSEQ multiplex PCR, and the TCRdb table lists in-frame clones only, not all of them. V and J calls and clone size come straight from that table; D and trimming were deduced from the DNA. The sample holds fewer than 250,000 clones, about 90% seen once. Trimming took 0 bases from V and 13 from J, leaving 13 bases between them. The CDR3 loop spans 13 amino acids. Germline V gene sequence: CDR1 GTSNPN, CDR2 SVGIG (reference sequence). The chain combines TRBV30 with TRBJ1-6; D remains ambiguous. The sequence came from a man aged 25-45 years with COVID-19, enrolled during active disease. Sequenced: peripheral blood. The CDR3 reads CAWSVLGQTPLHF. The CDR3 region has the DNA TGTGCCTGGAGTGTACTAGGGCAGACTCCCCTCCACTTT.